The present T cell receptor beta chain was sequenced within a study of T cells in Graves' hyperthyroidism and ophthalmopathy. Trimming took 5 bases from V and 0 from J, leaving 11 bases between them. Germline CDR1 is MGHDK and CDR2 is SYGVNS. The CDR3 has 14 residues. TCR beta CDR3 region amplification was performed from RNA transcripts. With the HTBI primer set, the TCR CDR3 went through a first round of RT-PCR. MiXCR was run by TCRdb on the multiplex PCR reads, yielding one entry per CDR3 protein. The sample has about 700,000 distinct CDR3 sequences, 45% seen once; the top ten hold less than 9%. This clonotype was counted many times.

The sample was peripheral blood or thyroid tissue (not recorded which). The sequence came from an adult man with Graves' disease, either hyperthyroidism or ophthalmopathy (not recorded which). This sequence joins TRBV25-1 and TRBJ2-7; D gene uncertain. CDR3 in amino acids: CASSRGGASYEQYF. CDR3 DNA sequence: TGTGCCAGCAGTCGCGGTGGAGCCTCCTACGAGCAGTACTTC.